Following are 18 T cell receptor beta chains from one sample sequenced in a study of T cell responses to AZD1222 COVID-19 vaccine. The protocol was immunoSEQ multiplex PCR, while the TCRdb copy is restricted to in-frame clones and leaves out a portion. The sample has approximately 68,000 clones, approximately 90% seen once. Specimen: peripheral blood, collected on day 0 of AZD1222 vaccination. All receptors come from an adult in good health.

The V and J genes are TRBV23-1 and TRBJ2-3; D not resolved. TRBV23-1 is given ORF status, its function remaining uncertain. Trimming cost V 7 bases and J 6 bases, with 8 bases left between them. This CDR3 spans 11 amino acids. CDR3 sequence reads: CASKFGDTQYF. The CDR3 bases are TGCGCCAGCAAATTTGGGGATACGCAGTATTTT.

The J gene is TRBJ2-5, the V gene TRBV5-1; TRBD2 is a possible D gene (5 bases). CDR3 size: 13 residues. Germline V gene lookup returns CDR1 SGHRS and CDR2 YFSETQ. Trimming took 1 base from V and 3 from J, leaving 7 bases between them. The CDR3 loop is CASSLPGKETQYF. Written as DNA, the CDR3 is TGCGCCAGCAGCTTGCCGGGGAAAGAGACCCAGTACTTC.

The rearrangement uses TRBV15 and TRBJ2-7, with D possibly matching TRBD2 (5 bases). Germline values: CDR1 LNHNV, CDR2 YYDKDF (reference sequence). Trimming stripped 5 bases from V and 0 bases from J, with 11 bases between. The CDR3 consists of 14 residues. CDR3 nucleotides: TGTGCCACCAGCGACCGGGGTTACTCCTACGAGCAGTACTTC. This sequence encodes CATSDRGYSYEQYF.

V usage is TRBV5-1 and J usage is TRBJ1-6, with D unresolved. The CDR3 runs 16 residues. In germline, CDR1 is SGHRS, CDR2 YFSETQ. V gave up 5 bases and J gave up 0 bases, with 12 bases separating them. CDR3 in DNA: TGCGCCAGCAGTAGGGAATCAAGCTCCTATAATTCACCCCTCCACTTT. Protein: CASSRESSSYNSPLHF.

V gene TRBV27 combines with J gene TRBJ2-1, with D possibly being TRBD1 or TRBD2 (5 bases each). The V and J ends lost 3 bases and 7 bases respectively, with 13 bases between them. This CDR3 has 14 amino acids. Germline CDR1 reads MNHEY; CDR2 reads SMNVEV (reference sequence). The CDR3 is CASSFLAEGNEQFF. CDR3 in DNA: TGTGCCAGCAGTTTTCTGGCAGAGGGGAATGAGCAGTTCTTC.

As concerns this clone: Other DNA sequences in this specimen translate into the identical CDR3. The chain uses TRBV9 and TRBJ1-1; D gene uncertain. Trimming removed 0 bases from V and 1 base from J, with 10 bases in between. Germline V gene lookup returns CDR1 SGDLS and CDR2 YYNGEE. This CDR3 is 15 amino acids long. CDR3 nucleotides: TGTGCCAGCAGCGTAGGAAGTTTAGGGAACACTGAAGCTTTCTTT. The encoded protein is CASSVGSLGNTEAFF.

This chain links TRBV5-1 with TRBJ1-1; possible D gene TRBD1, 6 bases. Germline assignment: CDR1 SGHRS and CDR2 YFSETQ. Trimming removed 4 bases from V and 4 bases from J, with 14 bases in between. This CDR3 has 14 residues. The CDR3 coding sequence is TGCGCCAGCAGCCCGGTCAGGGGAGGCACTGAAGCTTTCTTT. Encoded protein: CASSPVRGGTEAFF.

The CDR3 loop is CASSASGSAETQYF. The CDR3 DNA is TGTGCCAGCAGTGCCTCGGGATCCGCGGAGACCCAGTACTTC. The rearrangement uses TRBV28 and TRBJ2-5; possible D gene TRBD2, 5 bases. The CDR3 loop spans 14 amino acids. The V end lost 5 bases, the J end lost 5 bases, and 15 bases lay between the germline ends. Germline-derived CDR1 and CDR2 are MDHEN and SYDVKM.

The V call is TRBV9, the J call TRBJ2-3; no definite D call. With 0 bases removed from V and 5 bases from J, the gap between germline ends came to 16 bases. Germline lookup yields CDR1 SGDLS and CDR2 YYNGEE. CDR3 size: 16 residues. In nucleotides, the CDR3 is TGTGCCAGCAGCGTAGTCGGTGCTAGTTCCCTAGATACGCAGTATTTT. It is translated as CASSVVGASSLDTQYF.

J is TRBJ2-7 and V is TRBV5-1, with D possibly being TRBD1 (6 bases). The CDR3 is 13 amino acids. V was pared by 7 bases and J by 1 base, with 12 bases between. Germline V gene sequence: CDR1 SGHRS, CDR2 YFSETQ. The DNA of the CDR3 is TGCGCCAGCCGGACAGACCCGTCCTACGAGCAGTACTTC. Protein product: CASRTDPSYEQYF.

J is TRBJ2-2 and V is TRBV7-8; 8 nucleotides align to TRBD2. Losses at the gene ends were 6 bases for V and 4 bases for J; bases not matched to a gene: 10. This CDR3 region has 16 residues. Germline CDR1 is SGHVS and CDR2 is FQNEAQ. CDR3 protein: CASSPTALAGTGELFF. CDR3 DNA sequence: TGTGCCAGCAGTCCGACGGCGCTAGCGGGCACCGGGGAGCTGTTTTTT.

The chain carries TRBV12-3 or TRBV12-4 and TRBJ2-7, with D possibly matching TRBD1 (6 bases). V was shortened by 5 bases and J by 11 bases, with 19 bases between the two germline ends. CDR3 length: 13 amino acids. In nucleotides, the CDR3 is TGTGCCAGCAGTCACTCAACAACGGGACACGAGTACTTC. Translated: CASSHSTTGHEYF.

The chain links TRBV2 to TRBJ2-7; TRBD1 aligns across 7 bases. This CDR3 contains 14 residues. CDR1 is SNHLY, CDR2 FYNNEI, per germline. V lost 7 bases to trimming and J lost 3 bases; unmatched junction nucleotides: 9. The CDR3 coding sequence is TGTGCCAGCAAGCCCCAGGGGGTAATCTACGAGCAGTACTTC. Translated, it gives CASKPQGVIYEQYF.

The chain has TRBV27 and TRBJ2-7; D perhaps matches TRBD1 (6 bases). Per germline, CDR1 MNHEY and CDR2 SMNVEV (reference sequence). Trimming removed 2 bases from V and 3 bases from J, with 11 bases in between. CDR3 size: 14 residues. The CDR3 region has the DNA TGTGCCAGCAGTTTACAGGGGTACCTCTACGAGCAGTACTTC. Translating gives CASSLQGYLYEQYF.

The CDR3 loop reads CASSPTRAGYEQYF. CDR3 DNA: TGTGCCAGCAGTCCGACCAGGGCGGGCTACGAGCAGTACTTC. J is TRBJ2-7 and V is TRBV28; D tentatively fits TRBD1 or TRBD2 (5 bases each). Trimming left V 5 bases short and J 3 bases short, with 14 bases between. The germline gives CDR1 MDHEN, CDR2 SYDVKM. The CDR3 runs 14 residues.

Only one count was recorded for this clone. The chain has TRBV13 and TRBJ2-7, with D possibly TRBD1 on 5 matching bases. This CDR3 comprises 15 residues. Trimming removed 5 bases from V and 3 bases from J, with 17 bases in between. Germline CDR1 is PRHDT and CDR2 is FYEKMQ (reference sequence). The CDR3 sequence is CASSPDRAPGYEQYF. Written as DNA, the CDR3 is TGTGCCAGCAGCCCCGACAGAGCCCCAGGCTACGAGCAGTACTTC.

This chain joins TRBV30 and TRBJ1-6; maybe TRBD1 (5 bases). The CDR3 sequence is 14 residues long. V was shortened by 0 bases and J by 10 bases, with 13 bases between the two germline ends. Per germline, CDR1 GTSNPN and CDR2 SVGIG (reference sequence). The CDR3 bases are TGTGCCTGGAGTGTCCAAGGGGTCGGCTCACCCCTCCACTTT. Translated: CAWSVQGVGSPLHF.

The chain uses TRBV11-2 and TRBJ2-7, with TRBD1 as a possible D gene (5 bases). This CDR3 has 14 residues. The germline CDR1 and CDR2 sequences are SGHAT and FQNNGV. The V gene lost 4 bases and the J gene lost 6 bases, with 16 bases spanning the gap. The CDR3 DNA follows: TGTGCCAGCAGCTGGGGCCTAAGAGGCGGCGAGCAGTACTTC. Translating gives CASSWGLRGGEQYF. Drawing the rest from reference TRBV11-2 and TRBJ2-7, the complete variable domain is EAGVAQSPRYKIIEKRQSVAFWCNPISGHATLYWYQQILGQGPKLLIQFQNNGVVDDSQLPKDRFSAERLKGVDSTLKIQPAKLEDSAVYLCASSWGLRGGEQYFGPGTRLTVT.